The 27 T cell receptor beta chains listed next were all sequenced from one sample in a study of blood T cells in healthy people across ages. Then a second PCR, running roughly 6 to 11 cycles, was carried out with a sample-barcoded 5' primer and a J-beta primer mix. Each CDR3 protein gets one entry after TCRdb re-called the 5' RACE reads with MiXCR. The data contain around 990,000 distinct CDR3 sequences, more than 30% of them singletons. Sequencing used blood. The receptors shown here come from a man aged 18-30 years in good health.

The table lists this clonotype with a few counts. The chain links TRBV12-3 or TRBV12-4 to TRBJ1-2, with D perhaps TRBD1 (5 bases). V lost 3 bases to trimming and J lost 7 bases, with 15 bases between them. CDR3 size: 14 residues. CDR3 sequence (DNA): TGTGCCAGCAGTTTCGGGCAGGGAAAGAGTGGCTACACCTTC. It yields the protein CASSFGQGKSGYTF.

As regards this clonotype: As the CDR3 is not closed by the conserved phenylalanine or tryptophan, this likely results from a read error. V and J are TRBV7-3 and TRBJ2-1, with 7 bases aligning to TRBD1. V lost 2 bases to trimming and J lost 1 base; unmatched junction nucleotides: 5. CDR1 and CDR2 from the germline V gene are SGHTA and FQGTGA. This CDR3 is built from 16 residues. The CDR3 here is CASSLLEGASYNEQFV. CDR3 nucleotides: TGTGCCAGCAGCTTATTAGAGGGGGCTTCCTACAATGAGCAGTTCGTC.

This clonotype turned up a few times. The rearrangement joins TRBV5-6 to TRBJ2-1, with a possible D match to TRBD1 (5 bases). Germline CDR1 reads SGHDT; CDR2 reads YYEEEE. The CDR3 runs 15 residues. Trimming cost V 4 bases and J 2 bases, with 13 bases left between them. The CDR3 bases are TGTGCCAGCAGCAAAGGGGCCCGCGCCTACAATGAGCAGTTCTTC. Residues: CASSKGARAYNEQFF.

The chain combines TRBV4-3 with TRBJ2-3, with D perhaps TRBD2 (5 bases). Trimming cost V 0 bases and J 2 bases, with 12 bases left between them. The CDR3 is 16 residues long. CDR1 LGHNA and CDR2 YSLEER come from the germline V gene. CDR3 amino acids: CASSQDLPGITDTQYF. The CDR3 nucleotides are TGCGCCAGCAGCCAAGATTTGCCGGGAATCACAGATACGCAGTATTTT.

This clonotype was counted at least ten times. This chain joins TRBV6-5 and TRBJ2-5; D is uncertain. This CDR3 is built from 13 residues. V lost 0 bases and J lost 4, with 6 bases in between. The germline gives CDR1 MNHEY, CDR2 SVGAGI. For the CDR3, the DNA is TGTGCCAGCAGTTACTCTAGCCGAGAGACCCAGTACTTC. Protein sequence: CASSYSSRETQYF.

The chain is built from TRBV20-1 and TRBJ1-5; 7 bases match TRBD1. The CDR3 runs to 14 residues. Trimming cost V 3 bases and J 6 bases; bases outside gene matches: 8. CDR1 and CDR2 from the germline V gene are DFQATT and SNEGSKA (reference sequence). This chain's CDR3 is CSAREAEGAQPQHF. The CDR3 nucleotides are TGCAGTGCTAGGGAGGCGGAGGGGGCTCAGCCCCAGCATTTT.

This clonotype has more than one count but fewer than ten. This sequence joins TRBV27 and TRBJ1-2; maybe TRBD1 (5 bases). The CDR3 has 13 residues. Looked up from germline, CDR1 is MNHEY and CDR2 is SMNVEV (reference sequence). V lost 5 bases and J lost 8, with 15 bases in between. For the CDR3, the DNA is TGTGCCAGCAGTGGGTCCGGGGGTAGCGGCTACACCTTC. Protein sequence: CASSGSGGSGYTF.

This chain uses TRBV10-3 with TRBJ2-3; no clear D. CDR3 size: 15 residues. Trimming pared 4 bases from V and 7 bases from J, leaving 18 bases between. CDR1 and CDR2 (germline): ENHRY, SYGVKD. CDR3 loop: CAISVSGFTRYTQYF. The CDR3 DNA sequence: TGTGCCATCAGTGTGTCTGGATTCACACGGTATACGCAGTATTTT.

This clonotype was detected a few times. The chain recombines TRBV6-2 or TRBV6-3 with TRBJ1-2; 9 bases map to TRBD1. The CDR3 runs to 15 residues. The V segment lost 7 bases and the J segment 7 bases; nucleotides outside the gene matches: 13. Germline V gene lookup returns CDR1 MNHEY and CDR2 SVGEGT. The CDR3 sequence: CASTPEPGQGGGYTF. The CDR3 nucleotides read TGTGCCAGCACACCAGAACCGGGACAGGGAGGTGGCTACACCTTC.

This clonotype has a handful of counts. The CDR3 DNA follows: TGTGCCAGCAGCCAAGATAGAGCGGCTGATGAAAAACTGTTTTTT. Its protein product is CASSQDRAADEKLFF. The chain joins TRBV4-2 to TRBJ1-4; no clear D gene. There are 15 residues in the CDR3. The germline V and J ends were trimmed by 0 bases and 6 bases, with 11 bases remaining between them. CDR1 is LGHNA and CDR2 is YNFKEQ in the germline V gene.

The sample holds a few counts of this clonotype. The chain links TRBV7-9 to TRBJ2-1; D remains unclear. The CDR3 is 13 amino acids. V was clipped by 7 bases and J by 6 bases, with 13 bases between them. Germline lookup yields CDR1 SEHNR and CDR2 FQNEAQ (reference sequence). CDR3 in amino acids: CASKGHPFNEQFF. The CDR3 DNA reads as TGTGCCAGCAAGGGCCATCCTTTCAATGAGCAGTTCTTC.

This clonotype was seen more than once but under ten times. The chain combines TRBV10-3 with TRBJ1-1, with TRBD1 identical over 7 bases. The CDR3 totals 14 residues. V lost 11 bases, J lost 0 bases, and 9 bases stayed unmatched. The germline V gene encodes CDR1 ENHRY and CDR2 SYGVKD. The CDR3 region has the DNA TGTGCCGCCCGAGGGACAGCCATGAACACTGAAGCTTTCTTT. Translation gives CAARGTAMNTEAFF.

This clonotype turned up a few times. The chain joins TRBV3-1 to TRBJ2-5, with no clear D. Looked up from germline, CDR1 is LGHDT and CDR2 is YNNKEL (reference sequence). The CDR3 totals 16 residues. The V end lost 3 bases, the J end lost 0 bases, and 14 bases lay between the germline ends. In nucleotides, the CDR3 is TGTGCCAGCAGCCACTTCCGGGTTAGGTACCAAGAGACCCAGTACTTC. Protein: CASSHFRVRYQETQYF.

This clonotype is a singleton in its sample. Sequence at one end of the junction differs from germline and may be a read error. The chain employs TRBV7-9 and TRBJ1-3, with no clear D. The CDR3 runs to 14 residues. CDR1 is SEHNR, CDR2 FQNEAQ, per germline (reference sequence). The chain's CDR3 is CASSQLDSGDTIYF. CDR3 coding DNA: TGTGCCAGCAGCCAGCTTGACTCTGGAGACACCATATATTTT. Full variable domain (outside the CDR3, taken from reference TRBV7-9 and TRBJ1-3): DTGVSQNPRHKITKRGQNVTFRCDPISEHNRLYWYRQTLGQGPEFLTYFQNEAQLEKSRLLSDRFSAERPKGSFSTLEIQRTEQGDSAMYLCASSQLDSGDTIYFGEGSWLTVV.

This chain connects TRBV7-2 to TRBJ1-1; D might be TRBD1 (6 bases). This CDR3 region has 15 residues. V was trimmed by 3 bases and J by 4 bases, leaving 15 bases between them. CDR1 is SGHTA, CDR2 FQGNSA, per germline. The DNA of the CDR3 is TGTGCCAGCAGCTTTAATGCAGGGGAGTTCACTGAAGCTTTCTTT. Encoded protein: CASSFNAGEFTEAFF.

The genes are TRBV28 and TRBJ1-2; 8 nucleotides agree with TRBD1. The germline CDR1 and CDR2 sequences are MDHEN and SYDVKM. V dropped 5 bases and J dropped 0; count of bases not matched to a gene: 8. This CDR3 spans 16 amino acids. The CDR3 loop reads CASSQTGGESNYGYTF. CDR3 nucleotide sequence: TGTGCCAGCAGTCAAACAGGGGGAGAATCTAACTATGGCTACACCTTC.

This rearrangement joins TRBV29-1 to TRBJ2-6, with 7 positions matching TRBD1. The CDR3 length is 14 residues. After removal of 4 bases from V and 0 bases from J, the junction contained 0 bases not matched to a gene. CDR1 is SQVTM, CDR2 ANQGSEA, per germline. CDR3 region: CSVGDSSGANVLTF. As DNA, the CDR3 is TGCAGCGTTGGGGACAGCTCTGGGGCCAACGTCCTGACTTTC.

The V call is TRBV11-2, the J call TRBJ1-2, with 7 bases matching TRBD1. The CDR3 is 16 residues long. The V gene's germline CDR1 is SGHAT and CDR2 FQNNGV. Germline trimming cut 5 bases from V and 4 bases from J; bases unmatched to any gene: 13. The CDR3 DNA follows: TGTGCCAGCAGCAGGTTGAGGGACAGAGCGTCCTATGGCTACACCTTC. Translated: CASSRLRDRASYGYTF. The full variable domain, rest sourced from reference TRBV11-2 and TRBJ1-2, is EAGVAQSPRYKIIEKRQSVAFWCNPISGHATLYWYQQILGQGPKLLIQFQNNGVVDDSQLPKDRFSAERLKGVDSTLKIQPAKLEDSAVYLCASSRLRDRASYGYTFGSGTRLTVV.

The V gene is TRBV7-2, the J gene TRBJ2-3; 8 bases are shared with TRBD1. Germline V gene sequence: CDR1 SGHTA, CDR2 FQGNSA. V trimming: 4 bases; J trimming: 3 bases; junction bases outside the gene matches: 6. The CDR3 extends over 15 amino acids. The CDR3 region has the DNA TGTGCCAGCAGCTCGGACAGGGACTGGACAGATACGCAGTATTTT. Its protein product is CASSSDRDWTDTQYF.

This clonotype came up many times. V is TRBV6-6 and J is TRBJ2-6; D unclear. Trimming removed 7 bases at V and 5 bases at J, with 6 bases between. The CDR3 is made up of 12 amino acids. Per the germline V gene, CDR1 is MNHNY and CDR2 is SVGAGI (reference sequence). The CDR3 DNA reads as TGTGCCAGCACGAACCGGGCCAACGTCCTGACTTTC. Its protein product is CASTNRANVLTF.

This clonotype was found a few times. The V call is TRBV11-2, the J call TRBJ2-1; 9 bases are a match to TRBD1. Germline V gene lookup returns CDR1 SGHAT and CDR2 FQNNGV. CDR3 length: 16 amino acids. Trimming cost V 5 bases and J 1 base; bases outside gene matches: 6. CDR3 nucleotide sequence: TGTGCCAGCAGCCGCCCCGGGACAGGGTCCTACAATGAGCAGTTCTTC. Residues: CASSRPGTGSYNEQFF.

This clonotype showed up just a few times. V is TRBV29-1 and J is TRBJ2-3; 7 bases fit TRBD1. The germline gives CDR1 SQVTM, CDR2 ANQGSEA. Unmatched junction bases numbered 9, after V lost 7 bases and J lost 2 bases. The CDR3 has 14 residues. CDR3 coding DNA: TGCAGCGCAGGGACAGACGAACCCACAGATACGCAGTATTTT. Translating it yields CSAGTDEPTDTQYF.

The CDR3 spells CASSFLAQSGANVLTF. The CDR3 coding sequence is TGTGCCAGCAGCTTCCTAGCCCAATCTGGGGCCAACGTCCTGACTTTC. The chain has TRBV5-7 and TRBJ2-6; a weak D match, TRBD2 (5 bases). TRBV5-7 is flagged as an ORF with uncertain function. V was shortened by 2 bases and J by 1 base, with 10 bases between the two germline ends. The CDR3 spans 16 residues.

The chain links TRBV14 to TRBJ2-2; D is unclear. The CDR3 loop spans 12 amino acids. Between the trimmed V and J ends, which lost 1 base and 8 bases, there was a span of 5 bases. Germline CDR1 reads SGHDN; CDR2 reads FVKESK. The CDR3, as DNA: TGTGCCAGCAGCCAAGGACGGGGGGAGCTGTTTTTT. Its translation is CASSQGRGELFF.

This clonotype came up once. A read error may explain this, as a much larger clone is one base away. V usage is TRBV29-1 and J usage is TRBJ2-1, with 7 nucleotides matching TRBD2. The CDR3 contains 14 residues. Per germline, CDR1 SQVTM and CDR2 ANQGSEA. The ends lost 1 base at V and 7 bases at J; junction bases unmatched: 7. The CDR3 DNA sequence: TGCAGCGTTGAAGGACGAGCGGGGAGAAATGAGCAGTTCTTC. It yields the protein CSVEGRAGRNEQFF.

The chain couples TRBV5-1 to TRBJ2-2; 7 bases agree with TRBD1. The CDR3 contains 14 residues. CDR1 SGHRS and CDR2 YFSETQ come from the germline V gene. V was pared by 7 bases and J by 1 base, with 4 bases of the junction left unmatched. The CDR3 DNA reads as TGCGCCAGCCGGGACAGTCGGAACACCGGGGAGCTGTTTTTT. It codes for CASRDSRNTGELFF.

V gene TRBV13 combines with J gene TRBJ1-1, with 9 bases matching TRBD1. Per the germline V gene, CDR1 is PRHDT and CDR2 is FYEKMQ (reference sequence). Trimming cost V 5 bases and J 5 bases; bases outside gene matches: 15. CDR3 length equals 17 residues. The CDR3 sequence: CASSTPSWTGAGTEAFF. The CDR3 DNA sequence: TGTGCCAGCAGCACCCCCTCCTGGACAGGGGCGGGGACTGAAGCTTTCTTT.